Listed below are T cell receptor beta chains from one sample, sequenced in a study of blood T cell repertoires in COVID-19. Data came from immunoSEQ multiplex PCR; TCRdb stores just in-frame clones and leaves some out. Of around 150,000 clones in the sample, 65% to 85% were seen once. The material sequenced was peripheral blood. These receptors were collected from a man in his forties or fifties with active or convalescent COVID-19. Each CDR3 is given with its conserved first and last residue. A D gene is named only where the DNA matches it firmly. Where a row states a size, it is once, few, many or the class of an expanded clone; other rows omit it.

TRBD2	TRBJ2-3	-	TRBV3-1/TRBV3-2	CASSPGTSGRAVRTQYF	TGTGCCAGCAGCCCCGGGACTAGCGGGAGGGCCGTGAGGACGCAGTATTTT
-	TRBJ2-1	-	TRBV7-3	CASSLAPSSYNEQFF	TGTGCCAGCAGCTTAGCGCCTAGCTCCTACAATGAGCAGTTCTTC
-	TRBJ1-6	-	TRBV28	CASHARQGNSPLHF	TGTGCCAGCCATGCACGGCAGGGTAATTCACCCCTCCACTTT
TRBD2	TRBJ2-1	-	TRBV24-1	CATSDSSGLAGGNEQFF	TGTGCCACCAGTGATTCCTCGGGACTAGCGGGAGGGAACGAGCAGTTCTTC
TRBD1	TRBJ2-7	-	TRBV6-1	CASSEMITGGYEQYF	TGTGCCAGCAGTGAAATGATAACAGGGGGCTACGAGCAGTACTTC
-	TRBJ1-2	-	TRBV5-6	CASSIDYGYTF	TGTGCCAGCAGTATCGACTATGGCTACACCTTC
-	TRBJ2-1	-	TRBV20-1	CSASEGVAYNEQFF	TGCAGTGCTAGTGAAGGGGTAGCCTACAATGAGCAGTTCTTC
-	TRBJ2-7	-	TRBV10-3	CAITGGRGAYEQYF	TGTGCCATCACCGGGGGCAGGGGGGCCTACGAGCAGTACTTC
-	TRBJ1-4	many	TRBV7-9	CASTSTRDNEKLFF	TGTGCCAGCACCTCAACACGTGATAATGAAAAACTGTTTTTT
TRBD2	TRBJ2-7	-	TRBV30	CAWRGTSGTSYEQYF	TGTGCCTGGAGGGGGACTAGCGGGACTTCCTACGAGCAGTACTTC
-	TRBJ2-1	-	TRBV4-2	CASSQTGLGNEQFF	TGTGCCAGCAGCCAGACGGGTCTAGGCAATGAGCAGTTCTTC
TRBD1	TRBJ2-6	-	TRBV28	CASSRDRGHGGANVLTF	TGTGCCAGCAGTCGGGACAGGGGGCATGGAGGGGCCAACGTCCTGACTTTC
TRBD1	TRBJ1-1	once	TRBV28	CASSLKGARVRTEAFF	TGTGCCAGCAGTCTCAAGGGGGCGCGGGTTCGCACTGAAGCTTTCTTT
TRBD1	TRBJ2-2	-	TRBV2	CASRTGTGRPGELFF	TGTGCCAGCAGGACCGGGACAGGGCGCCCGGGGGAGCTGTTTTTT